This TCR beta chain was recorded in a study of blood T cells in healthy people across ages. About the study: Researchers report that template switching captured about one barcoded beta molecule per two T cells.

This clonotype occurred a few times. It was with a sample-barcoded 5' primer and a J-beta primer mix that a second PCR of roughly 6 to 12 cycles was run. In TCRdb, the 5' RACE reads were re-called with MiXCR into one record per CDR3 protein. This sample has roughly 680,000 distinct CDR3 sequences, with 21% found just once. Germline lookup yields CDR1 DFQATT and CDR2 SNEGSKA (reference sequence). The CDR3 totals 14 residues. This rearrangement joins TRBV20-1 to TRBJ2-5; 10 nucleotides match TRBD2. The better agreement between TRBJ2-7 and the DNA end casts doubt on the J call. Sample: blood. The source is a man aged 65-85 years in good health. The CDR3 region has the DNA TGCAGTGCTAGAGGTACTAGCGGGGTTGGCGAGCAGTACTTC. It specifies CSARGTSGVGEQYF.